Listed here are 10 T cell receptor beta chains from one sample, sequenced in a study of human T cells and chemical hapten exposure. TCRdb reanalysed the RACE reads using MiXCR and keeps one entry per CDR3 protein. The repertoire holds more than 110,000 distinct CDR3 sequences, 12% seen once, with more than 1.1% in the top ten. Time point here: patch test 2, 6 weeks after DPC sensitization. Regarding treatment: therapeutic diphenylcyclopropenone sensitization with weekly scalp DPC. The sequencing here drew on whole blood, taken in connection with sensitization to the hapten diphenylcyclopropenone (DPC). The source is a woman between 50 and 59 years old with alopecia areata. Some clones in this sample may be carry-over from other donors' samples.

The J gene is TRBJ1-6, the V gene TRBV27, with a tentative D call TRBD1 (6 bases). Germline V CDR1 and CDR2: MNHEY, SMNVEV (reference sequence). This CDR3 spans 20 amino acids. V lost 5 bases, J lost 0 bases, and 23 bases lay in between. The CDR3 nucleotides are TGTGCCAGCAGTGTCTACAGGGCCACCAGGTCGAGCTCCTATAATTCACCCCTCCACTTT. Protein: CASSVYRATRSSSYNSPLHF.

This clonotype was detected ten times or more. The chain is built from TRBV27 and TRBJ1-1; a weak D match, TRBD1 (5 bases). CDR3 length: 14 residues. V dropped 4 bases and J dropped 0 bases, with 9 bases sitting between them. The germline V gene has CDR1 MNHEY and CDR2 SMNVEV (reference sequence). CDR3 nucleotide sequence: TGTGCCAGCAGTTCCCCGACAGTGAACACTGAAGCTTTCTTT. It codes for CASSSPTVNTEAFF.

A few counts support this clonotype. The chain recombines TRBV4-3 with TRBJ2-1; D gene uncertain. The CDR3 runs 14 residues. Germline CDR1 LGHNA, CDR2 YSLEER. V was clipped by 1 base and J by 8 bases, with 12 bases between them. In nucleotides, the CDR3 is TGCGCCAGCAGCCAAGCGAATAGTTGGGATGAGCAGTTCTTC. It translates to CASSQANSWDEQFF.

This clonotype was recorded a few times. V usage is TRBV18 and J usage is TRBJ1-6; D may be TRBD1 (5 bases). Germline values: CDR1 KGHSH, CDR2 LQKENI. Trimming removed 8 bases at V and 8 bases at J, with 13 bases between. This CDR3 comprises 13 residues. The CDR3 DNA follows: TGTGCCAGCCAGGACACGGATTATTCACCCCTCCACTTT. Translation: CASQDTDYSPLHF. The full variable domain, with the rest looked up from reference TRBV18 and TRBJ1-6, is NAGVMQNPRHLVRRRGQEARLRCSPMKGHSHVYWYRQLPEEGLKFMVYLQKENIIDESGMPKERFSAEFPKEGPSILRIQQVVRGDSAAYFCASQDTDYSPLHFGNGTRLTVT.

The chain employs TRBV18 and TRBJ2-7; D remains ambiguous. Germline lookup yields CDR1 KGHSH and CDR2 LQKENI. With 3 bases removed from V and 3 bases from J, the gap between germline ends came to 21 bases. The CDR3 extends over 17 amino acids. CDR3 DNA sequence: TGTGCCAGCTCACCCTCAGATGTGGCGCTGCTAGGCTACGAGCAGTACTTC. This encodes CASSPSDVALLGYEQYF.

The genes are TRBV11-2 and TRBJ1-1, with D perhaps TRBD1 (5 bases). There are 16 residues in the CDR3. Trimming shortened V by 5 bases and J by 2 bases, and 18 bases separated the two germline ends. Per the germline V gene, CDR1 is SGHAT and CDR2 is FQNNGV. CDR3 region: CASSPGDYQFNTEAFF. CDR3 nucleotide sequence: TGTGCCAGCAGCCCCGGGGACTACCAGTTCAACACTGAAGCTTTCTTT.

This clonotype was seen a handful of times. The CDR3 spells CASSRRDNTDTQYF. In nucleotides, the CDR3 is TGTGCCAGCAGTCGCCGGGACAACACAGATACGCAGTATTTT. The chain is built from TRBV27 and TRBJ2-3; D might be TRBD1 (6 bases). Per the germline V gene, CDR1 is MNHEY and CDR2 is SMNVEV (reference sequence). Trimming shortened V by 5 bases and J by 2 bases, and 11 bases separated the two germline ends. This CDR3 has 14 amino acids.

This chain joins TRBV5-1 and TRBJ2-7; a weak D match, TRBD1 (6 bases). The CDR3 runs to 16 residues. Germline assignment: CDR1 SGHRS and CDR2 YFSETQ. The V gene lost 4 bases and the J gene lost 0 bases, with 17 bases spanning the gap. CDR3 sequence: CASSVTTGHPSYEQYF. The CDR3, as DNA: TGCGCCAGCAGCGTGACGACAGGCCACCCCTCCTACGAGCAGTACTTC.

This chain links TRBV5-4 with TRBJ1-6; D remains unclear. CDR1 is SGHNT, CDR2 YYREEE, per germline (reference sequence). V was clipped by 4 bases and J by 8 bases, with 10 bases between them. This CDR3 has 13 amino acids. Written as DNA, the CDR3 is TGTGCCAGCAGCCCGGAACTCCATTCACCCCTCCACTTT. Protein: CASSPELHSPLHF.

The table lists this clonotype with a few counts. This sequence joins TRBV7-8 and TRBJ2-7; D gene ambiguous. The ends were cut back, 6 bases at V and 2 bases at J, with 8 bases in the middle. This CDR3 contains 12 residues. The germline CDR1 and CDR2 sequences are SGHVS and FQNEAQ. DNA for the CDR3: TGTGCCAGCAGGGCGGTGGCCTACGAGCAGTACTTC. Encoded protein: CASRAVAYEQYF.